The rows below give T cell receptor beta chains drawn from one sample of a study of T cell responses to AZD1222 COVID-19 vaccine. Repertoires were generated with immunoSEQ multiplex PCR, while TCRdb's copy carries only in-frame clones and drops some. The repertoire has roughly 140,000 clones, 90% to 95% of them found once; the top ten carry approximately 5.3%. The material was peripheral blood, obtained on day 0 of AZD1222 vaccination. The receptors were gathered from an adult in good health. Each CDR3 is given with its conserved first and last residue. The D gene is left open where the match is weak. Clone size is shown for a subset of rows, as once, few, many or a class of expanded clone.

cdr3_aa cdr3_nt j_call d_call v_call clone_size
CASSPQLAGGNEQFF TGTGCCAGCTCACCACAACTAGCGGGAGGTAATGAGCAGTTCTTC TRBJ2-1 TRBD2 TRBV18 -
CASSPLGLHYEQYF TGTGCCAGCTCACCATTGGGGCTACACTACGAGCAGTACTTC TRBJ2-7 - TRBV18 -
CASSLGSGAGNEQFF TGTGCCAGCAGCTTGGGGAGCGGGGCAGGGAATGAGCAGTTCTTC TRBJ2-1 TRBD2 TRBV5-6 -
CASSMDRVSNIQYF TGTGCCAGTAGTATGGACAGGGTCTCCAACATTCAGTACTTC TRBJ2-4 TRBD1 TRBV19 -
CASSQGQGRAFF TGTGCCAGCAGCCAAGGTCAGGGTCGGGCTTTCTTT TRBJ1-1 - TRBV4-2 -
CARGGSGTGYTTYTDTQYF TGTGCCAGGGGGGGTTCCGGGACAGGTTATACTACCTACACAGATACGCAGTATTTT TRBJ2-3 TRBD1 TRBV19 -
CASSLGTGSKQPQHF TGTGCCAGCAGCTTAGGGACAGGGTCCAAGCAGCCCCAGCATTTT TRBJ1-5 TRBD1 TRBV7-8 -
CASSWTSGSTDTQYF TGTGCCAGCAGTTGGACTAGCGGGAGTACAGATACGCAGTATTTT TRBJ2-3 TRBD2 TRBV28 -
CASSLDNSNQPQHF TGTGCCAGCAGCTTAGACAATAGCAATCAGCCCCAGCATTTT TRBJ1-5 - TRBV11-2 -
CASRPGQGDNEQFF TGTGCCAGCAGGCCGGGACAGGGGGACAATGAGCAGTTCTTC TRBJ2-1 TRBD1 TRBV28 once
CASSSQGGSDQPQHF TGTGCCAGCAGTTCGCAAGGAGGCTCCGATCAGCCCCAGCATTTT TRBJ1-5 - TRBV28 once
CASSLTGDNYNEQFF TGTGCCAGCAGCTTGACAGGGGATAACTACAATGAGCAGTTCTTC TRBJ2-1 TRBD1 TRBV11-3 -
CASRGSGTLNQPQHF TGTGCCAGCCGGGGATCCGGGACACTTAATCAGCCCCAGCATTTT TRBJ1-5 - TRBV28 -
CASSQGGPTDTQYF TGTGCCAGCTCCCAGGGCGGCCCCACGGATACGCAGTATTTT TRBJ2-3 - TRBV3-1/TRBV3-2 -
CASSQDLGGAGSDGYTF TGCGCCAGCAGCCAAGATCTGGGAGGGGCAGGGTCCGATGGCTACACCTTC TRBJ1-2 - TRBV4-3 once
CASSLRLEGIQYF TGTGCCAGCAGTCTTCGACTAGAAGGCATTCAGTACTTC TRBJ2-4 - TRBV6-5 -
CASSQETGYNEKLFF TGTGCCAGCAGCCAAGAAACAGGGTATAATGAAAAACTGTTTTTT TRBJ1-4 - TRBV4-2 -
CASSNRTGTFF TGTGCCAGTAGTAACCGGACCGGCACTTTCTTT TRBJ1-1 - TRBV19 -
CASSRRGYQPQHF TGTGCCAGTAGTCGAAGGGGATATCAGCCCCAGCATTTT TRBJ1-5 - TRBV19 -
CASSPLTWGGYTF TGTGCCAGCAGCCCCTTGACCTGGGGTGGCTACACCTTC TRBJ1-2 - TRBV3-1/TRBV3-2 -
CASSSGGPETQYF TGTGCCAGCAGTTCAGGGGGGCCAGAGACCCAGTACTTC TRBJ2-5 - TRBV28 -
CATVGTGYHSPLHF TGTGCCACCGTCGGGACAGGGTATCATTCACCCCTCCACTTT TRBJ1-6 TRBD1 TRBV6-5 once
CASSVATRKESVDEQYF TGTGCCAGCAGCGTAGCTACGAGGAAAGAGAGCGTCGACGAGCAGTACTTC TRBJ2-7 - TRBV9 -